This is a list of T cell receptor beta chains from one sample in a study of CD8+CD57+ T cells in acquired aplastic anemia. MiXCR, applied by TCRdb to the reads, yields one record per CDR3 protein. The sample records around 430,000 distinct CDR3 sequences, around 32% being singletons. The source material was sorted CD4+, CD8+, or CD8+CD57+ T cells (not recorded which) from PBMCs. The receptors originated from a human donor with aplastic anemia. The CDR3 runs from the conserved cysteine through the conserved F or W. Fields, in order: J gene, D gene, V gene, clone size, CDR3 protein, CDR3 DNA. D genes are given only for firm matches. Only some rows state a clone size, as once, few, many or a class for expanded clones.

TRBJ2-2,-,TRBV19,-,CASSIDYAGELLF,TGTGCCAGTAGTATAGACTACGCCGGGGAGCTGCTTTTT
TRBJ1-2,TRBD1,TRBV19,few,CATTMRTGGDYGYTF,TGTGCCACCACAATGAGGACAGGGGGCGACTATGGCTACACCTTC
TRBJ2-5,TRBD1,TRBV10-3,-,CAISGRTGQQETQYF,TGTGCCATCAGTGGAAGGACAGGGCAACAAGAGACCCAGTACTTC
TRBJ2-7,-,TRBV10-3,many,CAVSHGGNSYEQYF,TGTGCCGTCAGCCACGGGGGCAACTCCTACGAGCAGTACTTC
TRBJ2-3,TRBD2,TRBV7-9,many,CASTASGAFDTQYF,TGTGCCAGCACAGCTAGCGGAGCTTTTGATACGCAGTATTTT
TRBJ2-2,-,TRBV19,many,CASTSTGERTGELFF,TGTGCCAGTACCTCAACGGGAGAGCGAACCGGGGAGCTGTTTTTT
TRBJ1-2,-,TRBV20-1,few,CSASRGLNDYGYTF,TGCAGTGCTAGCAGAGGGTTAAATGACTATGGCTACACCTTC
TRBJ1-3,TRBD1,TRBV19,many,CASSTLTGAGNTIYF,TGTGCCAGTAGTACGCTCACAGGGGCTGGAAACACCATATATTTT
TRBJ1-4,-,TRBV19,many,CASSIEGRTTNEKLFF,TGTGCCAGTAGTATTGAGGGGCGGACGACTAATGAAAAACTGTTTTTT
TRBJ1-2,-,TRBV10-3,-,CASREEGWDGHTF,TGTGCCAGCAGGGAGGAGGGGTGGGATGGCCACACCTTC
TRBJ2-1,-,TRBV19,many,CASSIAASSYNEQFF,TGTGCCAGTAGTATTGCGGCAAGCTCCTACAATGAGCAGTTCTTC
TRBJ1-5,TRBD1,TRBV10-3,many,CAISQGASNQPQHF,TGTGCCATCAGTCAGGGGGCAAGCAATCAGCCCCAGCATTTT
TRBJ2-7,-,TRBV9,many,CASSVGRDRYEQYF,TGTGCCAGCAGCGTAGGGAGAGACAGATACGAGCAGTACTTC
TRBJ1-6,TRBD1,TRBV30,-,CAWSWGLGQRNSPLHF,TGTGCCTGGAGTTGGGGATTGGGACAGAGGAATTCACCCCTCCACTTT
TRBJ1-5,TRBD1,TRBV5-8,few,CASSPRTGLNQPQHF,TGTGCCAGCAGCCCCCGGACAGGACTAAATCAGCCCCAGCATTTT
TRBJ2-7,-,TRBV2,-,CASSGTSLQFPDEQYF,TGTGCCAGCAGTGGGACTTCTTTGCAGTTCCCTGACGAGCAGTACTTC
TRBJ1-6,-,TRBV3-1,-,CDSSPGTNNSPLHF,TGTGACAGCAGCCCTGGCACAAATAATTCACCCCTCCACTTT
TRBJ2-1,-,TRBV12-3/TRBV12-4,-,CASRGGGEQFF,TGTGCCAGCAGGGGGGGCGGTGAGCAGTTCTTC
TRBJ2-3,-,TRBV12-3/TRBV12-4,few,CASSTGWTQYF,TGTGCCAGCAGTACGGGGTGGACGCAGTATTTT
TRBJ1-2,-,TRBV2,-,CASTRGGYGYTF,TGTGCCAGCACTAGGGGCGGGTATGGCTACACCTTC
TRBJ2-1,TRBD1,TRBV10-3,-,CAIMILKTGSRTYNEQFF,TGTGCCATCATGATTTTAAAGACAGGGTCAAGAACCTACAATGAGCAGTTCTTC
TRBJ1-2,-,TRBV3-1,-,CASSQDGSGYATYGYTF,TGTGCCAGCAGCCAAGATGGATCAGGGTATGCCACCTATGGCTACACCTTC
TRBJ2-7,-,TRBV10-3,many,CAISEVVLGMDHEQYF,TGTGCCATCAGTGAGGTGGTCCTTGGAATGGACCACGAGCAGTACTTC
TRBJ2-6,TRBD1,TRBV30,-,CAWRTGPSGANVLTF,TGTGCCTGGAGGACAGGGCCATCTGGGGCCAACGTCCTGACTTTC
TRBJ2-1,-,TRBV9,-,CASSVPGSDNEQFF,TGTGCCAGCAGCGTTCCGGGATCTGACAATGAGCAGTTCTTC
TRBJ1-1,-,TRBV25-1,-,CASDGGTAGTEAFF,TGTGCCAGCGATGGCGGGACGGCGGGCACTGAAGCTTTCTTT
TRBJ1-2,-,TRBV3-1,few,CASSHPGIRGYTF,TGTGCCAGCAGCCACCCCGGGATACGCGGCTACACCTTC